The 24 T cell receptor beta chains below were found in one sample sequenced in a study of PD-1 blockade in classical Hodgkin lymphoma. Measured with immunoSEQ multiplex PCR; TCRdb has only the in-frame clones, and not every one. The sample gives around 20,000 clones, 68% of which show up once; 5.8% is in the top ten. Autologous stem cell transplantation was followed by relapse in every patient, and brentuximab vedotin exposure varied. The sequences come from peripheral blood mononuclear cells (PBMCs), collected at baseline. These receptors all come from a human donor with classical Hodgkin lymphoma.

This clone was detected only a few times. The V call is TRBV30, the J call TRBJ1-1; no reliable D call. The CDR3 extends over 13 amino acids. The ends were cut back, 1 base at V and 3 bases at J, with 9 bases in the middle. Germline assignment: CDR1 GTSNPN and CDR2 SVGIG (reference sequence). The CDR3, as DNA: TGTGCCTGGAGTGAGAGGGCGGACACTGAAGCTTTCTTT. It specifies CAWSERADTEAFF. The full variable domain, with the rest looked up from reference TRBV30 and TRBJ1-1, is SQTIHQWPATLVQPVGSPLSLECTVEGTSNPNLYWYRQAAGRGLQLLFYSVGIGQISSEVPQNLSASRPQDRQFILSSKKLLLSDSGFYLCAWSERADTEAFFGQGTRLTVV.

The V gene is TRBV7-2, the J gene TRBJ2-3; 7 nucleotides match TRBD2. With 5 bases clipped from V and 2 bases from J, the junction kept 1 base outside the gene matches. CDR3 length equals 13 residues. Germline V gene sequence: CDR1 SGHTA, CDR2 FQGNSA. CDR3 nucleotides: TGTGCCAGCAGCAGGGACTACACAGATACGCAGTATTTT. Translated, it gives CASSRDYTDTQYF.

The gene calls are TRBV2 and TRBJ1-1, with a weak D call TRBD1 (6 bases). CDR3 length: 16 amino acids. Looked up from germline, CDR1 is SNHLY and CDR2 is FYNNEI. The V end lost 7 bases, the J end lost 4 bases, and 22 bases lay between the germline ends. CDR3: CASTTELGGYGTEAFF. CDR3 in DNA: TGTGCCAGCACCACTGAGTTAGGGGGTTACGGCACTGAAGCTTTCTTT.

V is TRBV6-6 and J is TRBJ2-7; D gene uncertain. The CDR3 spans 15 residues. The V end was cut by 5 bases, the J end by 1 base, with 15 bases between. Germline CDR1 and CDR2: MNHNY and SVGAGI (reference sequence). CDR3 coding DNA: TGTGCCAGCAGTCCCTCCCGACCAGGTTCCTACGAGCAGTACTTC. The encoded protein is CASSPSRPGSYEQYF.

This clone was recorded once. The rearrangement links TRBV28 to TRBJ1-3; D gene uncertain. Germline loops: CDR1 MDHEN, CDR2 SYDVKM. V lost 3 bases and J 4 bases, leaving 10 bases between the germline ends. This CDR3 is built from 14 residues. CDR3 region: CASSFGRTGNTIYF. CDR3 sequence (DNA): TGTGCCAGCAGTTTCGGCCGGACGGGAAACACCATATATTTT.

This chain uses TRBV7-2 with TRBJ1-1; tentative D call: TRBD1 (6 bases). Germline V CDR1 and CDR2: SGHTA, FQGNSA. This CDR3 has 16 residues. The V end was cut by 1 base, the J end by 5 bases, with 17 bases between. CDR3 sequence reads: CASSLVQGWAGTEAFF. DNA of the CDR3: TGTGCCAGCAGCTTAGTCCAGGGGTGGGCTGGGACTGAAGCTTTCTTT.

V gene TRBV5-1 combines with J gene TRBJ2-1; a possible D gene is TRBD2 (5 bases). The CDR3 contains 13 residues. The ends were cut back, 2 bases at V and 3 bases at J, with 6 bases in the middle. Germline values: CDR1 SGHRS, CDR2 YFSETQ. CDR3 protein: CASSFDYYNEQFF. The CDR3 DNA reads TGCGCCAGCAGCTTCGACTACTACAATGAGCAGTTCTTC.

The gene calls are TRBV6-5 and TRBJ2-7; D ambiguous. The germline CDR1 and CDR2 sequences are MNHEY and SVGAGI. The V and J ends lost 2 bases and 2 bases respectively, with 7 bases between them. CDR3 size: 13 residues. As DNA, the CDR3 is TGTGCCAGCAGTTACGCCACGACCTACGAGCAGTACTTC. Its protein is CASSYATTYEQYF.

The chain links TRBV7-2 to TRBJ2-7; 7 bases match TRBD2. The V and J ends lost 5 bases and 6 bases, in that order; junction bases with no gene match: 4. The CDR3 runs 12 residues. Germline V gene lookup returns CDR1 SGHTA and CDR2 FQGNSA. The CDR3 sequence is CASSRGVREQYF. CDR3 coding DNA: TGTGCCAGCAGCCGGGGGGTCCGCGAGCAGTACTTC.

The chain recombines TRBV6-5 with TRBJ1-5, with no clear D. Trimming cost V 5 bases and J 1 base, with 9 bases left between them. In germline, CDR1 is MNHEY, CDR2 SVGAGI. This CDR3 contains 14 residues. The CDR3: CASSDPSSNQPQHF. The CDR3 DNA is TGTGCCAGCAGTGACCCATCGAGCAATCAGCCCCAGCATTTT.

The V and J genes are TRBV11-2 and TRBJ1-1, with a tentative D call TRBD1 (6 bases). V lost 5 bases and J 5 bases, leaving 12 bases between the germline ends. CDR3 length: 13 amino acids. Looked up from germline, CDR1 is SGHAT and CDR2 is FQNNGV. The CDR3 sequence: CASSLRGVTEAFF. The DNA for the CDR3 is TGTGCCAGCAGCCTTAGGGGGGTAACTGAAGCTTTCTTT.

This chain connects TRBV4-1 to TRBJ1-2; 9 positions match TRBD1. V gave up 2 bases and J gave up 8 bases; unmatched junction bases: 18. Looked up from germline, CDR1 is MGHRA and CDR2 is YSYEKL. The CDR3 spans 18 residues. In nucleotides, the CDR3 is TGCGCCAGCAGCCAATCAGCCTTACCGGGACAGGGTTTGAGAGGCTACACCTTC. Its protein is CASSQSALPGQGLRGYTF.

The genes are TRBV4-3 and TRBJ2-7; 8 nucleotides line up with TRBD1. Per germline, CDR1 LGHNA and CDR2 YSLEER. The J segment lost 3 bases and the V segment lost 3 bases, leaving 10 bases of the junction unmatched. The CDR3 consists of 16 residues. The chain's CDR3 is CASSHLRDRTFYEQYF. CDR3 bases: TGCGCCAGCAGCCATCTCCGGGACAGGACCTTCTACGAGCAGTACTTC.

This clone is labeled medium-sized. The rearrangement links TRBV5-1 to TRBJ1-1; D is unclear. The ends were cut back, 4 bases at V and 4 bases at J, with 14 bases in the middle. The CDR3 contains 14 residues. Germline loops: CDR1 SGHRS, CDR2 YFSETQ. This CDR3 is CASSQPQLGTEAFF. The CDR3 DNA is TGCGCCAGCAGCCAACCGCAGCTGGGCACTGAAGCTTTCTTT.

This clone was counted between two and nine times. The rearrangement uses TRBV15 and TRBJ2-1; 8 nucleotides line up with TRBD2. The CDR3 has 16 residues. The germline CDR1 and CDR2 sequences are LNHNV and YYDKDF (reference sequence). Trimming took 1 base from V and 8 from J; bases not matched to a gene: 10. CDR3 amino acids: CATSRGLARRLDEQFF. CDR3 nucleotide sequence: TGTGCCACCAGCAGAGGACTAGCGCGGCGCCTAGATGAGCAGTTCTTC.

The chain couples TRBV7-6 to TRBJ2-1; no firm D call. The length of the CDR3 is 11 residues. The V gene lost 8 bases and the J gene lost 8 bases, with 10 bases spanning the gap. Germline loops: CDR1 SGHVS, CDR2 FNYEAQ. CDR3 protein: CASRTLDEQFF. The CDR3 nucleotides are TGTGCCAGCCGAACCTTAGATGAGCAGTTCTTC.

The rearrangement joins TRBV7-9 to TRBJ2-7; D remains ambiguous. The CDR3 has 11 amino acids. V was shortened by 4 bases and J by 4 bases, with 5 bases between the two germline ends. Germline V gene lookup returns CDR1 SEHNR and CDR2 FQNEAQ (reference sequence). The CDR3 nucleotides are TGTGCCAGCAGCTCCAAATACGAGCAGTACTTC. Amino acids: CASSSKYEQYF.

The gene calls are TRBV28 and TRBJ1-2, with 9 positions matching TRBD1. Per the germline V gene, CDR1 is MDHEN and CDR2 is SYDVKM. J gave up 6 bases and V 0 bases, and 11 bases lay outside the gene matches. The CDR3 totals 17 residues. The CDR3 DNA is TGTGCCAGCAGTTTATGGGGTGGACAGGGGTGGAGGGATGGCTACACCTTC. This codes for CASSLWGGQGWRDGYTF.

The genes are TRBV6-5 and TRBJ2-2, with D hard to call. Germline V gene sequence: CDR1 MNHEY, CDR2 SVGAGI. Trimming took 0 bases from V and 3 from J, leaving 11 bases between them. The CDR3 totals 16 residues. The CDR3 is CASSYSWATHTGELFF. CDR3 nucleotide sequence: TGTGCCAGCAGTTACTCGTGGGCCACACACACCGGGGAGCTGTTTTTT.

This rearrangement joins TRBV6-6 to TRBJ2-7, with TRBD1 matching over 7 bases. The J segment lost 2 bases and the V segment lost 2 bases, leaving 3 bases of the junction unmatched. The germline V gene has CDR1 MNHNY and CDR2 SVGAGI (reference sequence). The CDR3 runs to 14 residues. Here the CDR3 reads CASSYGTATYEQYF. The DNA for the CDR3 is TGTGCCAGCAGTTACGGGACAGCGACCTACGAGCAGTACTTC.

The CDR3 DNA reads TGTGCCAGCAGCTCACGCGGAGGGTTAGGACTAGCGGGGGGAAACCAAGAGACCCAGTACTTC. Translation: CASSSRGGLGLAGGNQETQYF. The chain links TRBV9 to TRBJ2-5, with 14 bases fitting TRBD2. Germline V lookup: CDR1 SGDLS, CDR2 YYNGEE. The CDR3 length is 21 residues. Trimming cost V 4 bases and J 0 bases; bases outside gene matches: 17.

Comments on this clone: Compared with germline, one end of the junction differs, possibly owing to a read error. This chain connects TRBV28 to TRBJ2-1; 7 bases are a match to TRBD1. The CDR3 is made up of 18 amino acids. The germline CDR1 and CDR2 sequences are MDHEN and SYDVKM. CDR3 DNA sequence: TGTGTCAGCAGACTGGTGCCCGACAGGGCCCTCTCCTACAATGAGCAGTTCTTC. This sequence encodes CVSRLVPDRALSYNEQFF.

This clone was counted between two and nine times. The rearrangement links TRBV27 to TRBJ2-2, with D possibly being TRBD1 (8 bases). CDR3 size: 16 residues. Per germline, CDR1 MNHEY and CDR2 SMNVEV (reference sequence). Trimming removed 3 bases at V and 3 bases at J, with 14 bases between. The CDR3 DNA is TGTGCCAGCAGTTTCAGAACAGGGGGGGACACCGGGGAGCTGTTTTTT. It yields the protein CASSFRTGGDTGELFF.

The CDR3 sequence: CASSSRTGGERDTQYF. The CDR3 DNA follows: TGTGCCAGCTCATCGAGGACAGGGGGGGAGCGAGATACGCAGTATTTT. V and J are TRBV18 and TRBJ2-3; 10 nucleotides line up with TRBD1. Germline values: CDR1 KGHSH, CDR2 LQKENI. J gave up 5 bases and V 5 bases, and 10 bases lay outside the gene matches. This CDR3 region has 16 residues.